This is a list of T cell receptor beta chains from one sample in a study of cytomegalovirus exposure and HLA in healthy donors. The protocol was immunoSEQ multiplex PCR, while the TCRdb copy is restricted to in-frame clones and leaves out a portion. The sample records approximately 81,000 clones, over 65% being singletons. Material: PBMCs. The receptors come from a man aged 45-65 years in good health and CMV-seropositive. Each CDR3 is given with its conserved first and last residue. A D gene is named only where the DNA matches it firmly. The size field is filled for only some rows; it gives once, few, many or a size class.

cdr3_length,v_call,j_call,d_call,clone_size,cdr3_nt,cdr3_aa
15,TRBV29-1,TRBJ2-1,-,-,TGCAGCGTCCATGTTAGGACAGCTGGCAACAATGAGCAGTTCTTC,CSVHVRTAGNNEQFF
15,TRBV6-6,TRBJ2-1,-,-,TGTGCCAGCAGTTACTCTGGCAGCTCCTACAATGAGCAGTTCTTC,CASSYSGSSYNEQFF
15,TRBV6-1,TRBJ1-2,-,-,TGTGCCAGCAGTGAAGGGGCAGGAACTAACTATGGCTACACCTTC,CASSEGAGTNYGYTF
13,TRBV12-5,TRBJ1-2,-,-,TGTGCTAGTGGTTTGCAACTTAACTATGGCTACACCTTC,CASGLQLNYGYTF
13,TRBV18,TRBJ2-7,-,-,TGTGCCAGCTCCGCACAGGATTCCTACGAGCAGTACTTC,CASSAQDSYEQYF
20,TRBV5-1,TRBJ2-6,TRBD1,-,TGCGCCAGCAGCTTGAATGTGGCGGACAGGAGGTTGTCTGGGGCCAACGTCCTGACTTTC,CASSLNVADRRLSGANVLTF
15,TRBV4-1,TRBJ1-5,-,-,TGCGCCAGCAGCCAAGGCGGAGGGAATGGGCAGCCCCAGCATTTT,CASSQGGGNGQPQHF
14,TRBV11-3,TRBJ2-5,TRBD1,-,TGTGCCAGCAGCGCCACAGGGGGGAGAAATGAGCAGTACTTC,CASSATGGRNEQYF
14,TRBV18,TRBJ1-1,-,-,TGTGCCAGTAGAGGAGGGCAGGGGAACACTGAAGCTTTCTTT,CASRGGQGNTEAFF
14,TRBV27,TRBJ2-3,TRBD2,-,TGTGCCAGCAGTTCTCGACTAGCTTCAGATACGCAGTATTTT,CASSSRLASDTQYF
16,TRBV27,TRBJ2-3,-,-,TGTGCCAGCAGTTTAGTGGGGGCCGCTAGCACAGATACGCAGTATTTT,CASSLVGAASTDTQYF
13,TRBV6-1,TRBJ2-1,-,-,TGTGCCAGCAGCGGACTTACCTACAATGAGCAGTTCTTC,CASSGLTYNEQFF
11,TRBV23-1,TRBJ2-1,-,-,TGCGCCAGCAGTCAATTGGAAGGGGAGTTCTTC,CASSQLEGEFF
14,TRBV30,TRBJ1-2,-,-,TGTGCCTGGACAAACGAGAGGACGGGGAAAGGCTACACCTTC,CAWTNERTGKGYTF
13,TRBV11-3,TRBJ1-1,TRBD1,-,TGTGCCAGCACCAGGGGGTTCGGCACTGAAGCTTTCTTT,CASTRGFGTEAFF
13,TRBV19,TRBJ1-1,-,once,TGTGCCAGTAGTATGGAATCGGGGACTGAAGCTTTCTTT,CASSMESGTEAFF
14,TRBV12-5,TRBJ1-2,-,-,TGTGCTAGTGGTTTGGCTCCCGGGGGAAGTGGCTACACCTTC,CASGLAPGGSGYTF
14,TRBV7-2,TRBJ2-5,-,-,TGTGCCAGCGGGGCCCTTCTGGTGGGAGAGACCCAGTACTTC,CASGALLVGETQYF
15,TRBV4-3,TRBJ2-2,TRBD1,once,TGCGCCAGCAGCCAGACAGGGGTTGACACCGGGGAGCTGTTTTTT,CASSQTGVDTGELFF
17,TRBV10-3,TRBJ2-5,-,-,TGTGCCATCAGTGAGTCGCGGGCGCGGGGTAGCCAAGAGACCCAGTACTTC,CAISESRARGSQETQYF
13,TRBV6-1,TRBJ1-2,TRBD1,once,TGTGCCAGCAGTGAACAGGGGGCAGATGGCTACACCTTC,CASSEQGADGYTF
13,TRBV27,TRBJ2-5,-,-,TGTGCCAGCACCCAGGGGCCGAGGGAGACCCAGTACTTC,CASTQGPRETQYF
15,TRBV27,TRBJ1-5,TRBD1,once,TGTGCCAGCAGTTTTAGGGACAGTAGCAATCAGCCCCAGCATTTT,CASSFRDSSNQPQHF
17,TRBV11-2,TRBJ2-1,TRBD1,-,TGTGCCAGCAGCTTATTCGCTCCGGGGACAGGGGCCAATGAGCAGTTCTTC,CASSLFAPGTGANEQFF
14,TRBV6-5,TRBJ1-5,-,-,TGTGCCAGCAGTTATTCACAGGGAAATCAGCCCCAGCATTTT,CASSYSQGNQPQHF
16,TRBV6-6,TRBJ1-3,TRBD1,-,TGTGCCAGCAGCAAGGGACAGGACCCCTCTGGAAACACCATATATTTT,CASSKGQDPSGNTIYF
16,TRBV6-4,TRBJ2-1,TRBD2,-,TGTGCCAGCAGTGAGGTAGCGGGAGGGGCCCACAATGAGCAGTTCTTC,CASSEVAGGAHNEQFF
13,TRBV11-1,TRBJ2-7,TRBD2,-,TGTGCCAGCAGCCCGGGACTAGCGGGACGGCAGTACTTC,CASSPGLAGRQYF
14,TRBV5-1,TRBJ1-1,-,-,TGCGCCAGCAGCTTCTCAACAGGGAACACTGAAGCTTTCTTT,CASSFSTGNTEAFF
16,TRBV7-9,TRBJ2-3,TRBD1,-,TGTGCCAGCTCTTCTCCGGACCTGACAGGGACAGATACGCAGTATTTT,CASSSPDLTGTDTQYF
14,TRBV4-3,TRBJ2-7,-,-,TGCGCCAGCAGCCCAAGTGTTAGGGGCTACGAGCAGTACTTC,CASSPSVRGYEQYF
15,TRBV10-3,TRBJ1-2,TRBD1,-,TGTGCCATCAGTGAGTACGGACAGGGTAACTTAGGCTACACCTTC,CAISEYGQGNLGYTF
16,TRBV11-3,TRBJ2-3,TRBD2,-,TGTGCCAGCAGCTTGGGTGCTAGCGGGAACACAGATACGCAGTATTTT,CASSLGASGNTDTQYF
14,TRBV13,TRBJ1-2,-,-,TGTGCCAGCAGCGGGGACTTCGGGACCTCTGGCTACACCTTC,CASSGDFGTSGYTF
18,TRBV27,TRBJ2-4,TRBD1,-,TGTGCCAGCAGTCACTCCGGGACAGGGGTTTCGGCCAAAAACATTCAGTACTTC,CASSHSGTGVSAKNIQYF
16,TRBV27,TRBJ2-6,-,-,TGTGCCAGCAGCCCTCGCTCACAATCTGGGGCCAACGGCCTGACTTTC,CASSPRSQSGANGLTF
15,TRBV7-8,TRBJ2-1,-,few,TGTGCCAGCAGCTTAGGTGCTCAGGGTAACAATGAGCAGTTCTTC,CASSLGAQGNNEQFF
13,TRBV19,TRBJ1-5,-,-,TGTGCCAGTCGCGGACAGTACAATCAGCCCCAGCATTTT,CASRGQYNQPQHF
14,TRBV5-1,TRBJ1-2,-,once,TGCGCCAGCAGCCAAAGCGGGGGTTCGGGTGGCTACACCTTC,CASSQSGGSGGYTF
20,TRBV27,TRBJ1-3,-,-,TGTGCCAGCAGTTTACGAGGGTACGGTGTGGCCCAGGACTCTGGAAACACCATATATTTT,CASSLRGYGVAQDSGNTIYF
15,TRBV7-9,TRBJ2-3,TRBD2,-,TGTGCCAGCAGCTTTACTAGCGGGAGCACAGATACGCAGTATTTT,CASSFTSGSTDTQYF
15,TRBV6-5,TRBJ2-3,TRBD1,-,TGTGCCAGCAGGCGGACAGGGGGCGGCTCAGATACGCAGTATTTT,CASRRTGGGSDTQYF
16,TRBV2,TRBJ2-7,TRBD2,-,TGTGCCAGCAGGAAAGGGCCGAGCGGGGAGGCCTACGAGCAGTACTTC,CASRKGPSGEAYEQYF
15,TRBV5-4,TRBJ2-5,TRBD1,once,TGTGCCAGCAGCTTGGTGGCACAGGGGTTGGAGACCCAGTACTTC,CASSLVAQGLETQYF
14,TRBV5-4,TRBJ2-7,TRBD2,-,TGTGCCAGCAGCTTTAGCGGGACGACCTACGAGCAGTACTTC,CASSFSGTTYEQYF
14,TRBV6-5,TRBJ1-1,-,-,TGTGCCAGCAGTCGCCCACAGGGGAACACTGAAGCTTTCTTT,CASSRPQGNTEAFF
15,TRBV19,TRBJ1-5,TRBD1,once,TGTGCCAGCTCCCAGGGGGCGCAGGGCAATCAGCCCCAGCATTTT,CASSQGAQGNQPQHF